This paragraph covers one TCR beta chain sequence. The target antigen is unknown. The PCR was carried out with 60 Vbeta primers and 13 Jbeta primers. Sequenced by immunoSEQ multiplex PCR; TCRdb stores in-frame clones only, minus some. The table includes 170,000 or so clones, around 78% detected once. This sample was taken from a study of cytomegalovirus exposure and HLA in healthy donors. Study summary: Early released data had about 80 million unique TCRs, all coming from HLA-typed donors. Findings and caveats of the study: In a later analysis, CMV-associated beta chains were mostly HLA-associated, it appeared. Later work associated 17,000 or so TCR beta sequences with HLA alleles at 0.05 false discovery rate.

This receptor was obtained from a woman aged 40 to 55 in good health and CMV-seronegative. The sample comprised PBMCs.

The CDR3 reads CASSQERGIYGYTF. The CDR3 nucleotides read TGTGCCAGCAGCCAAGAACGGGGAATTTATGGCTACACCTTC. The chain combines TRBV4-2 with TRBJ1-2, with unresolved D. The germline V gene has CDR1 LGHNA and CDR2 YNFKEQ. This CDR3 comprises 14 residues. Trimming cost V 0 bases and J 5 bases, with 10 bases left between them.